A selection of T cell receptor beta chains follows, all from one sample in a study of control samples from healthy donors and cancer patients. Profiling relied on immunoSEQ multiplex PCR, and the TCRdb table lists in-frame clones only, not all of them. The repertoire includes approximately 84,000 clones, roughly 86% of them detected once, and approximately 9.8% sits in the top ten. Sequenced input: blood. These TCRs come from a woman in her sixties in good health. The CDR3 runs from the conserved cysteine through the conserved F or W. The D gene is left open where the match is weak. Size tells how often a clone was seen (once, few, many) or the class of an expanded clone, and some rows leave it out.

size	J	D	V	DNA	CDR3
-	TRBJ1-2	-	TRBV2	TGTGCCAGCCACAGGACAGTCTATGGCTACACCTTC	CASHRTVYGYTF
-	TRBJ2-3	TRBD2	TRBV28	TGTGCCAGCAGTTCGGGACTAGCGGGAGTAATCACAGATACGCAGTATTTT	CASSSGLAGVITDTQYF
-	TRBJ2-2	TRBD1	TRBV9	TGTGCCAGCAGCGTACAGGGGGCAGCCGGGGAGCTGTTTTTT	CASSVQGAAGELFF
-	TRBJ2-7	-	TRBV28	TGTGCCAGCACCCCTAGCAGAGGGATCGCCCACGAGCAGTACTTC	CASTPSRGIAHEQYF
-	TRBJ2-1	-	TRBV7-9	TGTGCCAGCAGCTTAGCTTTAGCCTACAATGAGCAGTTCTTC	CASSLALAYNEQFF
-	TRBJ1-2	TRBD1	TRBV7-9	TGTGCCAGCAGCTTAGCGGACAGGGGCTACGGCTACACCTTC	CASSLADRGYGYTF
many	TRBJ1-6	-	TRBV5-6	TGTGCCAGCAGCCGAGGGGCGGACTTCTATAATTCACCCCTCCACTTT	CASSRGADFYNSPLHF
-	TRBJ1-4	-	TRBV5-6	TGTGCCAGCAGCTTGGGCCTATTTGCAACTAATGAAAAACTGTTTTTT	CASSLGLFATNEKLFF
-	TRBJ1-2	-	TRBV27	TGTGCCAGCAGTTTGACAGCTAACTATGGCTACACCTTC	CASSLTANYGYTF
-	TRBJ1-5	TRBD1	TRBV24-1	TGTGCCACCAGTGATCGACAGGGGATGGGCAATCAGCCCCAGCATTTT	CATSDRQGMGNQPQHF
-	TRBJ1-5	-	TRBV12-5	TGTGCTAGTGGTTTGGGGCAACTCAACAATCAGCCCCAGCATTTT	CASGLGQLNNQPQHF
-	TRBJ1-1	-	TRBV3-1/TRBV3-2	TGTGCCAGCAGCAAAAAGGGGGGTTCCACTGAAGCTTTCTTT	CASSKKGGSTEAFF
-	TRBJ1-5	TRBD1	TRBV5-8	TGTGCCAGCAGCTTGACAGGGGCTAACTCCAATCAGCCCCAGCATTTT	CASSLTGANSNQPQHF
-	TRBJ2-4	-	TRBV6-5	TGTGCCAGCGGGGGGGGGCAGGGCGCCAAAAACATTCAGTACTTC	CASGGGQGAKNIQYF
-	TRBJ1-1	-	TRBV28	TGTGCCAGCAGTTTACCCACTCAAACAGGGTCTGGAGCTTTCTTT	CASSLPTQTGSGAFF
-	TRBJ1-3	-	TRBV2	TGTGCCAGCAGCCCGGGACGCGTAAACTCTGGAAACACCATATATTTT	CASSPGRVNSGNTIYF
-	TRBJ2-3	-	TRBV7-2	TGTGCCAGCAACCCTTCCCCCACCGTCGCGCAGTATTTT	CASNPSPTVAQYF
few	TRBJ1-2	-	TRBV12-3/TRBV12-4	TGTGCCAGCAGTTTGTCGCCAGATTATGGCTACACCTTC	CASSLSPDYGYTF
once	TRBJ1-2	-	TRBV5-6	TGTGCCAGCAGCTTGAAGGGCTATGGCTACACCTTC	CASSLKGYGYTF
few	TRBJ1-2	-	TRBV4-1	TGCGCCAGCAGCCAGGGCTTCACGGGCCAGGTGGTAAATGGCTACACCTTC	CASSQGFTGQVVNGYTF
-	TRBJ2-3	TRBD2	TRBV3-1/TRBV3-2	TGTGCCAGCAGCCCTAGGGCTAGCGGAGGTACGCAGTATTTT	CASSPRASGGTQYF
few	TRBJ1-1	-	TRBV7-8	TGTGCCAGCAGCTTACAGGTTCTAAACACTGAAGCTTTCTTT	CASSLQVLNTEAFF
few	TRBJ1-1	TRBD1	TRBV5-1	TGCGCCAGCAGCTTGGTTATACTCGGACAGGGCGGCACTGAAGCTTTCTTT	CASSLVILGQGGTEAFF
-	TRBJ2-1	-	TRBV5-4	TGTGCCAGCAGCTTCTGGGGCTGGACAGAGCAGTTCTTC	CASSFWGWTEQFF
-	TRBJ1-2	-	TRBV6-1	TGTGCCAGCAGTGAGCTTCGCAGAAATTATGGCTACACCTTC	CASSELRRNYGYTF
few	TRBJ1-5	-	TRBV19	TGTGCCACGTCCGGGACATTTAATAGCAATCAGCCCCAGCATTTT	CATSGTFNSNQPQHF
-	TRBJ2-3	TRBD1	TRBV14	TGTGCCAGCAGCCAAAACAGGGGAGTGGTTAGCACAGATACGCAGTATTTT	CASSQNRGVVSTDTQYF
-	TRBJ1-4	-	TRBV6-5	TGTGCCAGCAGTTTGCAACAGGGAATGAATGAAAAACTGTTTTTT	CASSLQQGMNEKLFF
-	TRBJ2-6	-	TRBV6-5	TGTGCCAGCAGTAACAGGGCTGCTGGGGCCAACGTCCTGACTTTC	CASSNRAAGANVLTF
-	TRBJ2-2	-	TRBV5-1	TGCGCCAGCAGCCCGACAGGGAACACCGGGGAGCTGTTTTTT	CASSPTGNTGELFF
-	TRBJ2-1	TRBD2	TRBV5-1	TGCGCCAGCAGCTCCTCTAGCGGGAGTAGAAATGAGCAGTTCTTC	CASSSSSGSRNEQFF